These 4 T cell receptor beta chains came from one sample sequenced in a study of T-cell reconstitution after alpha-beta-depleted transplantation in children. The TCRbeta library incorporated unique molecular identifiers. TCRdb fed the PCR reads into MiXCR, producing one record per CDR3 protein. Among just under 350,000 distinct CDR3 sequences listed, about 17% were seen once. The sample here was PBMCs, mostly from graft donor cells, taken 360 days after TCRalphabeta/CD19-depleted stem cell transplant. Every receptor here comes from a male patient aged 2 to 10 who had a stem cell transplant for acute lymphoblastic leukemia, so the T cells may come from the graft donor.

This clonotype was found many times. The gene calls are TRBV4-3 and TRBJ1-5; D uncertain. The CDR3 loop spans 14 amino acids. Germline CDR1 LGHNA, CDR2 YSLEER. V lost 0 bases, J lost 6 bases, and 9 bases lay in between. The CDR3 reads CASSQEATAQPQHF. DNA for the CDR3: TGCGCCAGCAGCCAAGAGGCAACGGCTCAGCCCCAGCATTTT.

This clonotype was detected only a few times. The chain has TRBV20-1 and TRBJ2-3; D is possibly TRBD2 (5 bases). The V and J ends lost 3 bases and 1 base respectively, with 14 bases between them. CDR1 is DFQATT and CDR2 is SNEGSKA in the germline V gene (reference sequence). CDR3 length: 15 residues. The DNA of the CDR3 is TGCAGTGCTAGTATTAGCGATTGGGGCACAGATACGCAGTATTTT. It specifies CSASISDWGTDTQYF.

This clonotype has only a few counts. The chain joins TRBV7-2 to TRBJ2-7; TRBD1 matches at 9 bases. V lost 5 bases and J lost 2; bases outside the gene matches: 4. CDR3 length: 14 residues. Germline V gives CDR1 SGHTA, CDR2 FQGNSA. CDR3 DNA: TGTGCCAGCAGCCGGAGACAGGGGGCCTACGAGCAGTACTTC. The encoded protein is CASSRRQGAYEQYF.

CDR3 in DNA: TGCAGTGCTAGTCCTGGTCAGCCCCAGCATTTT. It specifies CSASPGQPQHF. The chain uses TRBV20-1 and TRBJ1-5; D gene uncertain. Trimming took off 3 bases at V and 6 bases at J, with 6 bases between the two ends. The CDR3 totals 11 residues. Germline V gives CDR1 DFQATT, CDR2 SNEGSKA (reference sequence).